The 29 T cell receptor beta chains below come from one sample, sequenced in a study of blood T cells in healthy people across ages. A sample-barcoded 5' primer and a J-beta primer mix were used in a second PCR of about 6 to 12 cycles. From the 5' RACE reads, TCRdb called clonotypes with MiXCR, one entry per CDR3 protein. The profile shows 630,000 or so distinct CDR3 sequences, approximately 30% of them singletons. The sequenced sample consisted of blood. All receptors derive from a woman older than 75 in good health.

As regards this clonotype: A much bigger clone sits one base away, suggesting this may be a read error. The chain uses TRBV7-3 and TRBJ2-7; 7 positions agree with TRBD1. The CDR3 sequence is 17 residues long. The germline V gene encodes CDR1 SGHTA and CDR2 FQGTGA. Trimming at V came to 5 bases and at J to 7 bases, leaving 20 bases not matched to a gene. In DNA, the CDR3 is TGTGCCAGCAGCCTGACCCTGGGACAGAACCCCTACAATGAGCAGTACTTC. It specifies CASSLTLGQNPYNEQYF.

As concerns this clonotype: A single base separates this from a much larger clone, so it may be a read error. The J gene is TRBJ1-2, the V gene TRBV6-5; tentative D call: TRBD1 (5 bases). There are 15 residues in the CDR3. V shed 6 bases and J shed 4 bases, with 18 bases lying between them. Per the germline V gene, CDR1 is MNHEY and CDR2 is SVGAGI. CDR3 amino acids: CASSSLMGPVYGYTF. CDR3 bases: TGTGCCAGCAGCTCCCTCATGGGGCCCGTCTATGGCTACACCTTC.

This chain links TRBV7-2 with TRBJ2-1; 7 bases fit TRBD1. The germline gives CDR1 SGHTA, CDR2 FQGNSA. Trimming removed 7 bases from V and 4 bases from J; junction bases left unmatched: 13. The length of the CDR3 is 16 residues. The CDR3 is CTSTLGRGGLYNEQFF. CDR3 bases: TGTACCAGCACCCTAGGGAGAGGGGGCCTATACAATGAGCAGTTCTTC.

Many counts were recorded for this clonotype. V is TRBV5-1 and J is TRBJ2-5; D is undetermined. CDR3 length: 11 residues. Germline V gives CDR1 SGHRS, CDR2 YFSETQ. With 2 bases removed from V and 7 bases from J, the gap between germline ends came to 6 bases. CDR3 sequence: CASSFDRTQYF. The CDR3 nucleotides are TGCGCCAGCAGCTTCGACCGGACCCAGTACTTC.

V and J are TRBV7-9 and TRBJ2-4; unclear D gene. This CDR3 region has 13 residues. V gave up 7 bases and J gave up 9 bases, with 16 bases separating them. The germline gives CDR1 SEHNR, CDR2 FQNEAQ (reference sequence). The CDR3 loop reads CASTDWGAVIQYF. In DNA, the CDR3 is TGTGCCAGCACCGACTGGGGTGCGGTCATTCAGTACTTC.

Details on this clonotype: This may arise from a read error, as a much more abundant clone is one base away. The chain employs TRBV15 and TRBJ2-7; either TRBD1 or TRBD2 may fit D (7 bases each). Germline V CDR1 and CDR2: LNHNV, YYDKDF (reference sequence). Deletions cut 1 base from V and 7 bases from J, with 20 bases between. The CDR3 sequence is 16 residues long. The CDR3 DNA is TGTGCCACCAGCAGAGCAGGGGGGAGGGCCTACAATGAGCAGTACTTC. Translating gives CATSRAGGRAYNEQYF.

This clonotype was counted only a few times. This chain joins TRBV2 and TRBJ2-7; possible D gene TRBD1, 5 bases. Germline V lookup: CDR1 SNHLY, CDR2 FYNNEI. V was trimmed by 6 bases and J by 7 bases, leaving 19 bases between them. The CDR3 contains 14 residues. CDR3 sequence: CASSPGFYRNEQYF. For the CDR3, the DNA is TGTGCCAGCAGCCCAGGGTTTTATCGCAATGAGCAGTACTTC. The full variable domain, completed using reference TRBV2 and TRBJ2-7, is EPEVTQTPSHQVTQMGQEVILRCVPISNHLYFYWYRQILGQKVEFLVSFYNNEISEKSEIFDDQFSVERPDGSNFTLKIRSTKLEDSAMYFCASSPGFYRNEQYFGPGTRLTVT.

On this clonotype itself: This may arise from a read error, as a much more abundant clone is one base away. The gene calls are TRBV30 and TRBJ1-2; D ambiguous. The CDR3 spans 11 residues. Germline assignment: CDR1 GTSNPN and CDR2 SVGIG (reference sequence). This chain's CDR3 is CVWTHASGYTF. The CDR3 DNA reads as TGTGTCTGGACCCACGCCTCCGGCTACACCTTC.

This clonotype was observed many times. This chain links TRBV29-1 with TRBJ1-5, with TRBD1 as a possible D gene (6 bases). Trimming pared 5 bases from V and 5 bases from J, leaving 16 bases between. This CDR3 contains 14 residues. Germline V gene lookup returns CDR1 SQVTM and CDR2 ANQGSEA. The CDR3 loop reads CSVSGGSGDQPQHF. DNA for the CDR3: TGCAGCGTTAGTGGGGGCTCAGGGGATCAGCCCCAGCATTTT.

This clonotype was counted many times. The V call is TRBV4-1, the J call TRBJ2-6; possibly TRBD1 for D (6 bases). This CDR3 has 19 amino acids. Between the trimmed V and J ends, which lost 0 bases and 0 bases, there was a span of 15 bases. The germline V gene encodes CDR1 MGHRA and CDR2 YSYEKL. The CDR3 DNA follows: TGCGCCAGCAGCCAAGATGTAACAGGGAGAACCTCTGGGGCCAACGTCCTGACTTTC. Protein: CASSQDVTGRTSGANVLTF.

CDR3 sequence: CASSRIQGATEAFF. CDR3 nucleotides: TGTGCCAGCAGCCGGATACAGGGGGCCACTGAAGCTTTCTTT. The chain recombines TRBV12-3 or TRBV12-4 with TRBJ1-1, with 9 bases fitting TRBD1. The CDR3 is 14 residues long. Germline trimming cut 6 bases from V and 4 bases from J; bases unmatched to any gene: 6.

This clonotype was observed a few times. V is TRBV20-1 and J is TRBJ2-3; D possibly corresponds to TRBD1 (5 bases). V gave up 3 bases and J gave up 0 bases, with 19 bases separating them. The CDR3 is 17 amino acids. The germline gives CDR1 DFQATT, CDR2 SNEGSKA (reference sequence). The CDR3 DNA reads TGCAGTGCTAGGGCGTCCCAAAGGGGTGTGAGCACAGATACGCAGTATTTT. Translation: CSARASQRGVSTDTQYF.

For this clonotype: One end of the junction varies from germline; a read error may be responsible. The DNA of the CDR3 is TGTGCCAGCAGTTACCCGGAGGGTGGACAAGAGGAAAAACGGTTTTTT. Translation gives CASSYPEGGQEEKRFF. V usage is TRBV6-6 and J usage is TRBJ1-4; TRBD1 is a possible D gene (5 bases). Looked up from germline, CDR1 is MNHNY and CDR2 is SVGAGI (reference sequence). There are 16 residues in the CDR3.

The chain couples TRBV6-1 to TRBJ2-5, with D maybe TRBD2 (6 bases). The germline CDR1 and CDR2 sequences are MNHNS and SASEGT. Between the trimmed V and J ends, which lost 2 bases and 5 bases, there was a span of 15 bases. The CDR3 contains 15 residues. Here the CDR3 reads CASSEIGPGVETQYF. Here the CDR3 DNA reads TGTGCCAGCAGTGAAATAGGACCGGGGGTTGAGACCCAGTACTTC.

The CDR3: CASRLASADTQYF. DNA of the CDR3: TGTGCCAGCAGACTAGCGAGCGCAGATACGCAGTATTTT. The chain is built from TRBV12-3 or TRBV12-4 and TRBJ2-3; 7 bases are shared with TRBD2. The CDR3 length is 13 residues. V was clipped by 6 bases and J by 4 bases; unmatched bases: 4.

Details on this clonotype: A much larger clone lies a single base off, so this may be a read error. The rearrangement uses TRBV6-2 or TRBV6-3 and TRBJ2-7; 9 nucleotides align to TRBD1. The germline CDR1 and CDR2 sequences are MNHEY and SVGEGT. With V trimmed by 6 bases and J by 7 bases, 10 bases remained unmatched. The CDR3 contains 14 residues. CDR3 in amino acids: CASRLGQGRNEQYF. DNA of the CDR3: TGTGCCAGCAGACTTGGACAGGGGCGGAATGAGCAGTACTTC.

This clonotype occurred many times. V usage is TRBV6-2 or TRBV6-3 and J usage is TRBJ1-6, with a tentative D call TRBD1 (5 bases). Trimming left V 5 bases short and J 7 bases short, with 12 bases between. This CDR3 is 14 amino acids long. From germline, CDR1 is MNHEY and CDR2 SVGEGT. The DNA of the CDR3 is TGTGCCAGCAGTGAAAGGGGCCCAAATTCACCCCTCCACTTT. It translates to CASSERGPNSPLHF.

DNA for the CDR3: TGTGCCAGCAGTTTTAGGCAGGGGCCACGGTCAGTCTATGGCTACACCTTC. Translated: CASSFRQGPRSVYGYTF. The chain links TRBV12-3 or TRBV12-4 to TRBJ1-2; possibly TRBD1 for D (6 bases). Trimming removed 3 bases from V and 4 bases from J, with 21 bases in between. The CDR3 is 17 amino acids.

The rearrangement links TRBV27 to TRBJ2-7; TRBD2 matches at 7 bases. This CDR3 is 14 amino acids long. With 6 bases clipped from V and 0 bases from J, the junction kept 5 bases outside the gene matches. CDR1 MNHEY and CDR2 SMNVEV come from the germline V gene (reference sequence). CDR3 in amino acids: CASRIGGSSYEQYF. As DNA, the CDR3 is TGTGCCAGCAGAATCGGGGGGAGCTCCTACGAGCAGTACTTC.

This clonotype was seen ten or more times. V and J are TRBV20-1 and TRBJ2-5, with 10 bases aligning to TRBD1. Germline V gives CDR1 DFQATT, CDR2 SNEGSKA (reference sequence). J gave up 6 bases and V 1 base, and 11 bases lay outside the gene matches. CDR3 length: 16 amino acids. The CDR3 nucleotides read TGCAGTGCTAGAGGTCTCGGGGGACAGGGGACACAGACCCAGTACTTC. This encodes CSARGLGGQGTQTQYF.

This chain connects TRBV5-6 to TRBJ1-3; TRBD1 might be the D (6 bases). The CDR3 extends over 16 amino acids. V lost 5 bases and J 0 bases, leaving 15 bases between the germline ends. CDR1 and CDR2 (germline): SGHDT, YYEEEE. CDR3 residues: CASREQGRNSGNTIYF. The DNA for the CDR3 is TGTGCCAGCAGGGAACAGGGTAGAAACTCTGGAAACACCATATATTTT.

In its sample, this clonotype was seen many times. The chain couples TRBV30 to TRBJ2-1; D may be TRBD2 (6 bases). CDR1 and CDR2 from the germline V gene are GTSNPN and SVGIG (reference sequence). The CDR3 is 15 amino acids. V was trimmed by 1 base and J by 0 bases, leaving 10 bases between them. The CDR3 DNA is TGTGCCTGGAGTGCGAGGAGGGACTCCTACAATGAGCAGTTCTTC. Residues: CAWSARRDSYNEQFF.

In this sample, this clonotype turned up a few times. It may be a read error: a sequence one base away is much more abundant. The rearrangement joins TRBV20-1 to TRBJ2-3; 7 bases map to TRBD2. Trimming removed 0 bases from V and 4 bases from J; junction bases left unmatched: 10. CDR3 length: 16 amino acids. Germline V CDR1 and CDR2: DFQATT, SNEGSKA (reference sequence). CDR3 DNA: TGCAGTGCTAGAGATCTGGCTAGCGGATACCCAGATACGCAGTATTTT. Protein sequence: CSARDLASGYPDTQYF.

At least ten counts were recorded for this clonotype. The CDR3 spells CASSRPGLQETQYF. The CDR3 nucleotides read TGTGCCAGCAGCCGTCCGGGTCTACAAGAGACCCAGTACTTC. The chain has TRBV28 and TRBJ2-5; D is unresolved. Trimming cost V 6 bases and J 2 bases, with 13 bases left between them. Germline loops: CDR1 MDHEN, CDR2 SYDVKM. This CDR3 is 14 amino acids long.

A note on this clonotype: This could be a read error, since a much larger clone is one nucleotide away. In nucleotides, the CDR3 is TGTGCCAGCAGCCAATCGCTAGCGGGGCCCGGGTCCTACGAGCAGTTCTTC. Translation gives CASSQSLAGPGSYEQFF. This sequence joins TRBV3-1 and TRBJ2-1; 9 bases are a match to TRBD2. V lost 2 bases to trimming and J lost 10 bases; unmatched junction nucleotides: 15. Germline assignment: CDR1 LGHDT and CDR2 YNNKEL (reference sequence). The CDR3 has 17 residues.

V and J are TRBV5-1 and TRBJ2-2; D is uncertain. This CDR3 region has 12 residues. Germline V gene data show CDR1 as SGHRS and CDR2 as YFSETQ. V lost 2 bases and J 5 bases, leaving 4 bases between the germline ends. The CDR3 loop reads CASSFKTGELFF. The DNA of the CDR3 is TGCGCCAGCAGCTTTAAAACCGGGGAGCTGTTTTTT.

On this clonotype itself: Its ends do not fully match the called genes, so a read error is possible. The rearrangement joins TRBV12-3 or TRBV12-4 to TRBJ1-6; possible D gene TRBD1, 5 bases. The CDR3 covers 15 residues. The CDR3 protein is CASSNSGSGNSPPHF. In DNA form, the CDR3 reads TGTGCCAGCAGCAACTCAGGGTCGGGAAATTCACCCCCCCACTTT.

A word on this clonotype: This sequence may be a read error, since a much larger clone differs from it by one base. The chain combines TRBV18 with TRBJ2-7, with D perhaps matching TRBD1 (7 bases). Trimming pared 6 bases from V and 3 bases from J, leaving 12 bases between. The CDR3 sequence is 13 residues long. CDR1 KGHSH and CDR2 LQKENI come from the germline V gene. CDR3 bases: TGTGCCAGCTCGCGGGACAGCGACTACGAGCAGTACTTC. It is translated as CASSRDSDYEQYF.

The V gene is TRBV29-1, the J gene TRBJ1-1, with 9 bases that match TRBD1. Germline lookup yields CDR1 SQVTM and CDR2 ANQGSEA. V shed 7 bases and J 2 bases; nucleotides not matched to a gene: 14. The CDR3 covers 16 residues. The chain's CDR3 is CSARGAGTGSNTEAFF. CDR3 sequence (DNA): TGCAGCGCCCGGGGGGCCGGGACAGGGTCCAACACTGAAGCTTTCTTT.